Listed here are 15 T cell receptor beta chains from one sample, sequenced in a study of T-cell reconstitution after alpha-beta-depleted transplantation in children. Using unique molecular identifiers, the investigators prepared the TCRbeta library. Using its own MiXCR run on the PCR reads, TCRdb lists one record per CDR3 protein. The table records roughly 200,000 distinct CDR3 sequences, approximately 10% of them present only once. Sample: PBMCs, taken before TCRalphabeta/CD19-depleted stem cell transplant. These receptors originate from a child less than two years old with acute myeloid leukemia, due to receive a stem cell transplant.

The V call is TRBV5-1, the J call TRBJ2-3; 10 bases align to TRBD2. Germline assignment: CDR1 SGHRS and CDR2 YFSETQ. V gave up 1 base and J gave up 5 bases; unmatched junction bases: 13. This CDR3 is 18 amino acids long. The DNA of the CDR3 is TGCGCCAGCAGCTTGAGCCCCCGGGCTAGCGGGAGATTAGATACGCAGTATTTT. Protein product: CASSLSPRASGRLDTQYF.

This clonotype appeared many times. V gene TRBV9 combines with J gene TRBJ2-1; D not certain. CDR3 length equals 13 residues. Germline assignment: CDR1 SGDLS and CDR2 YYNGEE. V lost 4 bases, J lost 7 bases, and 12 bases lay in between. CDR3 residues: CASSPHSQNEQFF. The CDR3 DNA reads TGTGCCAGCAGCCCTCACTCGCAAAATGAGCAGTTCTTC.

The V call is TRBV28, the J call TRBJ2-7; a possible D gene is TRBD2 (6 bases). The CDR3 is 16 residues long. Germline V gene sequence: CDR1 MDHEN, CDR2 SYDVKM. Deletions cut 2 bases from V and 3 bases from J, with 17 bases between. This chain's CDR3 is CASSLGGALIFYEQYF. In nucleotides, the CDR3 is TGTGCCAGCAGTTTAGGAGGGGCTCTAATCTTCTACGAGCAGTACTTC.

This clonotype was detected a few times. Here the CDR3 DNA reads TGTGCCAGCAGTTACGAGCTAGCGGGAGGGGTCTACGAGCAGTACTTC. This encodes CASSYELAGGVYEQYF. The gene calls are TRBV6-2 or TRBV6-3 and TRBJ2-7, with 12 positions matching TRBD2. The CDR3 totals 16 residues. Unmatched junction bases numbered 5, after V lost 2 bases and J lost 3 bases. Germline V CDR1 and CDR2: MNHEY, SVGEGT.

In its sample, this clonotype was seen many times. V and J are TRBV20-1 and TRBJ2-6; tentative D call: TRBD1 (6 bases). The V gene's germline CDR1 is DFQATT and CDR2 SNEGSKA (reference sequence). This CDR3 has 13 amino acids. Trimming removed 4 bases from V and 7 bases from J, with 11 bases in between. In DNA, the CDR3 is TGCAGTGCTACTCAAGGGGGTGCCAACGTCCTGACTTTC. This codes for CSATQGGANVLTF.

For this clonotype: This may stem from a read error, because a much larger clone lies one nucleotide away. The rearrangement joins TRBV3-1 to TRBJ2-1; D is possibly TRBD2 (5 bases). Per germline, CDR1 LGHDT and CDR2 YNNKEL (reference sequence). This CDR3 is built from 15 residues. CDR3 bases: TGTGCCACCAGCCAATGGGGAGACCTTGGGAATGAGCAGTTCTTC. Amino acids: CATSQWGDLGNEQFF.

The chain links TRBV20-1 to TRBJ1-2; D call uncertain. CDR1 is DFQATT, CDR2 SNEGSKA, per germline (reference sequence). This CDR3 comprises 12 residues. V lost 6 bases and J 8 bases, leaving 16 bases between the germline ends. CDR3 bases: TGCAGTGCCCGAAGGGAGGGCCGGGGCTACACCTTC. This codes for CSARREGRGYTF.

This clonotype was detected ten times or more. The chain combines TRBV6-5 with TRBJ2-1; 12 nucleotides agree with TRBD2. CDR1 is MNHEY and CDR2 is SVGAGI in the germline V gene. CDR3 size: 18 residues. V was clipped by 6 bases and J by 7 bases; unmatched bases: 16. This CDR3 is CASSRPPLTSGRLNEQFF. In DNA form, the CDR3 reads TGTGCCAGCAGCCGACCCCCTCTGACTAGCGGGAGATTAAATGAGCAGTTCTTC.

The chain combines TRBV6-2 or TRBV6-3 with TRBJ2-5; TRBD2 matches at 9 bases. Germline assignment: CDR1 MNHEY and CDR2 SVGEGT. This CDR3 contains 15 residues. Unmatched junction bases numbered 6, after V lost 2 bases and J lost 5 bases. The CDR3: CASSYGTSWEETQYF. Here the CDR3 DNA reads TGTGCCAGCAGTTACGGGACTAGCTGGGAGGAGACCCAGTACTTC.

This clonotype was recorded many times. V is TRBV24-1 and J is TRBJ2-1; 10 nucleotides line up with TRBD2. Per the germline V gene, CDR1 is KGHDR and CDR2 is SFDVKD. Trimming removed 0 bases from V and 7 bases from J; junction bases left unmatched: 5. The CDR3 spans 16 residues. The CDR3 DNA is TGTGCCACCAGTGATTTGCCCAGCGGGAGGGGTAATGAGCAGTTCTTC. This encodes CATSDLPSGRGNEQFF.

This clonotype occurred a few times. A much bigger clone sits one base away, suggesting this may be a read error. The chain links TRBV10-3 to TRBJ2-7; 15 bases map to TRBD2. V lost 5 bases and J lost 4; bases outside the gene matches: 12. The CDR3 is made up of 18 amino acids. Germline V lookup: CDR1 ENHRY, CDR2 SYGVKD. CDR3 amino acids: CAISSLPGTSGGSYEQYF. DNA for the CDR3: TGTGCCATCAGTTCACTCCCCGGGACTAGCGGGGGGAGTTACGAGCAGTACTTC.

V usage is TRBV5-1 and J usage is TRBJ1-2; D not certain. Deletions cut 0 bases from V and 3 bases from J, with 9 bases between. Germline V gene lookup returns CDR1 SGHRS and CDR2 YFSETQ. The length of the CDR3 is 14 residues. The CDR3 DNA sequence: TGCGCCAGCAGCTTGGCCTACAAAGACTATGGCTACACCTTC. Protein: CASSLAYKDYGYTF.

This clonotype was seen ten or more times. The gene calls are TRBV28 and TRBJ2-4, with D hard to call. V was pared by 6 bases and J by 1 base, with 10 bases between. Germline V gene data show CDR1 as MDHEN and CDR2 as SYDVKM. This CDR3 contains 14 residues. The CDR3 loop is CASSMGLAKNIQYF. DNA of the CDR3: TGTGCCAGCAGCATGGGTCTGGCCAAAAACATTCAGTACTTC. Using reference TRBV28 and TRBJ2-4 for the parts outside the CDR3, the full variable domain is DVKVTQSSRYLVKRTGEKVFLECVQDMDHENMFWYRQDPGLGLRLIYFSYDVKMKEKGDIPEGYSVSREKKERFSLILESASTNQTSMYLCASSMGLAKNIQYFGAGTRLSVL.

This clonotype was seen repeatedly, ten times or more. This chain joins TRBV5-1 and TRBJ2-7, with 10 bases matching TRBD2. V lost 4 bases, J lost 5 bases, and 12 bases stayed unmatched. Germline CDR1 SGHRS, CDR2 YFSETQ. This CDR3 spans 16 amino acids. CDR3 residues: CASSLSTSGPTHEQYF. The CDR3 DNA follows: TGCGCCAGCAGCCTCTCGACTAGCGGGCCTACCCACGAGCAGTACTTC.

There are many counts of this clonotype. V is TRBV7-2 and J is TRBJ1-5, with a weak D call TRBD1 (5 bases). Germline V gene sequence: CDR1 SGHTA, CDR2 FQGNSA. Trimming took 1 base from V and 4 from J, leaving 11 bases between them. The CDR3 spans 15 residues. The CDR3 sequence is CASSLERGLNQPQHF. The CDR3 nucleotides read TGTGCCAGCAGCTTAGAAAGGGGTTTGAATCAGCCCCAGCATTTT.